This passage covers 19 T cell receptor beta chains from one sample sequenced in a study of cytomegalovirus exposure and HLA in healthy donors (dated by TCRdb to 2016 to 2017). Library preparation was by the immunoSEQ multiplex PCR assay. For the multiplex PCR, a mixture combining 60 forward primers for TCR Vbeta segments and 13 reverse primers for TCR Jbeta segments was used. Here the immuneACCESS table is served through TCRdb, limited to in-frame sequences with V and J called. Missing clones are a known gap in these copies; in checked studies unresolved V genes cover under half, and the rest lacks a known reason. Across this sample there are 40,000 to 55,000 clones, with about four fifths seen only once. The top ten clones comprise 2.5% of the sample. Sequenced sample: PBMCs. These receptor sequences come from a boy aged 5-17 years in good health and CMV-seropositive.

The rearrangement joins TRBV4-1 to TRBJ1-4, with 8 bases that match TRBD1. The germline V gene encodes CDR1 MGHRA and CDR2 YSYEKL. CDR3 length equals 13 residues. The junction had 2 bases not matched to a gene; V was cut back by 6 bases and J by 5 bases. CDR3: CASRDRENEKLFF. As DNA, the CDR3 is TGCGCCAGCAGGGACAGGGAGAATGAAAAACTGTTTTTT.

The chain has TRBV2 and TRBJ2-1; 7 bases agree with TRBD2. V was pared by 7 bases and J by 6 bases, with 3 bases of the junction left unmatched. The CDR3 has 12 amino acids. Germline V gene data show CDR1 as SNHLY and CDR2 as FYNNEI. Here the CDR3 reads CASMGGVNEQFF. For the CDR3, the DNA is TGTGCCAGCATGGGGGGGGTCAATGAGCAGTTCTTC.

This chain links TRBV5-8 with TRBJ2-7; 9 nucleotides agree with TRBD1. Per germline, CDR1 SGHTS and CDR2 YDEGEE. CDR3 length: 14 amino acids. V shed 4 bases and J 4 bases; nucleotides not matched to a gene: 6. CDR3 coding DNA: TGTGCCAGCAGCCGGACAGGGGATTTGTACGAGCAGTACTTC. This codes for CASSRTGDLYEQYF. Variable domain in full (rest from reference TRBV5-8 and TRBJ2-7): EAGVTQSPTHLIKTRGQQATLRCSPISGHTSVYWYQQALGLGLQFLLWYDEGEERNRGNFPPRFSGRQFPNYSSELNVNALELEDSALYLCASSRTGDLYEQYFGPGTRLTVT.

The rearrangement uses TRBV4-1 and TRBJ1-1; perhaps TRBD1 as D (5 bases). This CDR3 is 16 amino acids long. Trimming took off 4 bases at V and 0 bases at J, with 15 bases between the two ends. Looked up from germline, CDR1 is MGHRA and CDR2 is YSYEKL. The CDR3 DNA reads TGCGCCAGCAGCCGAACCTCTGACAGTTTGAACACTGAAGCTTTCTTT. Its protein product is CASSRTSDSLNTEAFF.

The chain is built from TRBV21-1 and TRBJ2-1; the table's TRBD2 call for D was not verified on the DNA. TRBV21-1 is designated a pseudogene. This CDR3 comprises 10 residues. The CDR3 DNA follows: TGTGCCAGCATCGGGGATGAGCAGTTCTTC. Its translation is CASIGDEQFF.

This chain connects TRBV6-6 to TRBJ2-5; 7 positions match TRBD1. Trimming cost V 2 bases and J 5 bases; bases outside gene matches: 8. Germline values: CDR1 MNHNY, CDR2 SVGAGI (reference sequence). The CDR3 is 15 amino acids. CDR3 coding DNA: TGTGCCAGCAGTTACGTCTGGGACAGAGGGGAGACCCAGTACTTC. This codes for CASSYVWDRGETQYF.

This chain links TRBV14 with TRBJ1-3; no definite D call. Germline values: CDR1 SGHDN, CDR2 FVKESK. The ends were cut back, 3 bases at V and 0 bases at J, with 9 bases in the middle. CDR3 length: 15 residues. In DNA form, the CDR3 reads TGTGCCAGCAGCCAGAGAGGAATCTCTGGAAACACCATATATTTT. Amino acids: CASSQRGISGNTIYF.

The chain is built from TRBV11-2 and TRBJ2-7; TRBD1 might be the D (5 bases). The CDR3 runs to 13 residues. In germline, CDR1 is SGHAT, CDR2 FQNNGV. V lost 8 bases to trimming and J lost 6 bases, with 17 bases between them. In DNA, the CDR3 is TGTGCCAGCTCCGCGAAAGGGGCAGGCGAGCAGTACTTC. Protein product: CASSAKGAGEQYF.

This clone was seen a handful of times. The V and J genes are TRBV10-3 and TRBJ1-5, with D tentatively TRBD1 (6 bases). This CDR3 is built from 15 residues. Germline V gene sequence: CDR1 ENHRY, CDR2 SYGVKD. The V end was cut by 5 bases, the J end by 5 bases, with 16 bases between. CDR3 sequence: CAISQGPDSDQPQHF. In nucleotides, the CDR3 is TGTGCCATCAGTCAAGGTCCGGACAGCGATCAGCCCCAGCATTTT.

The chain uses TRBV29-1 and TRBJ2-3, with a tentative D call TRBD2 (6 bases). Germline CDR1 and CDR2: SQVTM and ANQGSEA. V gave up 3 bases and J gave up 2 bases, with 12 bases separating them. This CDR3 region has 14 residues. Here the CDR3 DNA reads TGCAGCGTTGAGGCGGGGCGGGACACAGATACGCAGTATTTT. This codes for CSVEAGRDTDTQYF.

This chain connects TRBV4-1 to TRBJ2-1; 7 bases fit TRBD1. Germline V CDR1 and CDR2: MGHRA, YSYEKL. V lost 2 bases and J lost 5; bases outside the gene matches: 9. CDR3 length equals 16 residues. The CDR3 loop reads CASSQPIYRGNNEQFF. Written as DNA, the CDR3 is TGCGCCAGCAGCCAACCTATTTACAGGGGAAACAATGAGCAGTTCTTC.

The rearrangement uses TRBV4-1 and TRBJ2-7; the D is unclear. The CDR3 spans 17 residues. Germline V CDR1 and CDR2: MGHRA, YSYEKL. Trimming took off 1 base at V and 0 bases at J, with 16 bases between the two ends. The CDR3 spells CASSQAVSVGSSYEQYF. CDR3 nucleotides: TGCGCCAGCAGCCAAGCAGTAAGCGTGGGTAGCTCCTACGAGCAGTACTTC.

V usage is TRBV6-1 and J usage is TRBJ1-5, with a weak D call TRBD1 (6 bases). CDR3 length: 14 amino acids. Trimming left V 2 bases short and J 5 bases short, with 10 bases between. The germline CDR1 and CDR2 sequences are MNHNS and SASEGT. CDR3 sequence reads: CASSESGGYQPQHF. For the CDR3, the DNA is TGTGCCAGCAGTGAAAGCGGGGGCTATCAGCCCCAGCATTTT.

CDR3 protein: CASSRRRDIPQETQYF. The DNA for the CDR3 is TGCGCCAGCAGCAGACGACGTGACATACCCCAAGAGACCCAGTACTTC. V usage is TRBV4-1 and J usage is TRBJ2-5, with D hard to call. The CDR3 sequence is 16 residues long. Trimming shortened V by 5 bases and J by 1 base, and 17 bases separated the two germline ends. Germline CDR1 MGHRA, CDR2 YSYEKL.

The gene calls are TRBV9 and TRBJ2-7; TRBD2 aligns across 8 bases. From germline, CDR1 is SGDLS and CDR2 YYNGEE. This CDR3 is built from 13 residues. V shed 3 bases, J shed 6 bases, and the junction held 5 bases outside the gene matches. CDR3 DNA sequence: TGTGCCAGCAGCGCCCCGCGGGGGGTCGAGCAGTACTTC. Its protein product is CASSAPRGVEQYF.

The chain uses TRBV6-5 and TRBJ1-1; tentatively, D is TRBD1 (5 bases). CDR1 is MNHEY and CDR2 is SVGAGI in the germline V gene. The V end lost 8 bases, the J end lost 1 base, and 14 bases lay between the germline ends. The CDR3 loop spans 14 amino acids. The CDR3 coding sequence is TGTGCCAGCGGGCTATACGGGGGGAACACTGAAGCTTTCTTT. This translates into CASGLYGGNTEAFF.

The V call is TRBV4-2, the J call TRBJ2-1; 8 positions agree with TRBD2. In germline, CDR1 is LGHNA, CDR2 YNFKEQ. V lost 2 bases to trimming and J lost 5 bases; unmatched junction nucleotides: 2. The CDR3 covers 14 residues. CDR3 nucleotides: TGTGCCAGCAGCCAAATAGCGGGGAACAATGAGCAGTTCTTC. Encoded protein: CASSQIAGNNEQFF.

Points on this clone: One end of the junction does not line up with germline, which may come from a read error. The V gene is TRBV7-9, the J gene TRBJ1-1; 8 nucleotides agree with TRBD1. The CDR3 has 16 amino acids. Per the germline V gene, CDR1 is SEHNR and CDR2 is FQNEAQ (reference sequence). The CDR3 nucleotides are TGTTCCAGCAGCTTAGGGACAGGAGGTATGAACACTGAAGCTTTCTTT. It codes for CSSSLGTGGMNTEAFF.

The chain couples TRBV11-2 to TRBJ1-1; 11 nucleotides agree with TRBD1. Germline V gene data show CDR1 as SGHAT and CDR2 as FQNNGV. This CDR3 has 18 amino acids. Losses at the gene ends were 2 bases for V and 1 base for J; bases not matched to a gene: 9. CDR3 amino acids: CASSLNYGTGGWNTEAFF. The CDR3, as DNA: TGTGCCAGCAGCTTAAATTATGGGACAGGGGGGTGGAACACTGAAGCTTTCTTT.